Here is one TCR beta chain with its context. No antigen is known for it. The sample originates from a study of cytomegalovirus exposure and HLA in healthy donors. Broader study findings: Despite most TCR sequences being rare, some public TCRs occurred in many donors.

V gave up 4 bases and J gave up 2 bases; unmatched junction bases: 6. The germline CDR1 and CDR2 sequences are SGHRS and YFSETQ. The CDR3 consists of 15 residues. Donors counted as nominally healthy when sampled, yet unrecorded immune exposures were likely. 13 Jbeta primers and 60 Vbeta primers were used for the PCR. Assay: immunoSEQ multiplex PCR; the TCRdb copy retains only in-frame clones and omits some. Here the sample spans 100,000 to 150,000 clones, around 72% being singletons. Specimen: PBMCs. The TCR sequence derives from a woman aged 45-65 years in good health and CMV-seropositive. The chain links TRBV5-1 to TRBJ1-2; 9 nucleotides agree with TRBD1. In DNA, the CDR3 is TGCGCCAGCAGCGAGAAGGACAGGGGAAACTATGGCTACACCTTC. It is translated as CASSEKDRGNYGYTF. Using reference TRBV5-1 and TRBJ1-2 for the parts outside the CDR3, the full variable domain is KAGVTQTPRYLIKTRGQQVTLSCSPISGHRSVSWYQQTPGQGLQFLFEYFSETQRNKGNFPGRFSGRQFSNSRSEMNVSTLELGDSALYLCASSEKDRGNYGYTFGSGTRLTVV.